This T cell receptor beta chain was sequenced in a study of blood T cell repertoires in COVID-19. In this sample, this clone turned up a few times. Repertoires were generated with immunoSEQ multiplex PCR, while TCRdb's copy carries only in-frame clones and drops some. The sample holds roughly 250,000 clones, 85% to 90% seen once. In germline, CDR1 is KGHSH, CDR2 LQKENI. The ends lost 1 base at V and 0 bases at J; junction bases unmatched: 5. The CDR3 runs 16 residues. This chain joins TRBV18 and TRBJ1-1, with 7 bases that match TRBD1. What was sequenced was peripheral blood. This sequence was found in a woman aged 40 to 49 who had recovered from COVID-19. CDR3 amino acids: CASSPLAGGMNTEAFF. DNA of the CDR3: TGTGCCAGCTCACCACTGGCAGGGGGGATGAACACTGAAGCTTTCTTT.